This entry lists 27 T cell receptor beta chains sequenced from one sample in a study of cytotoxic CD8 clonotypes in ibrutinib-treated CLL. Clones were sequenced by immunoSEQ multiplex PCR, and TCRdb holds only the in-frame ones, with some missing. This table has about 160,000 clones, more than 80% appearing once. Here the sequenced sample was PBMCs, taken after 24 months of ibrutinib treatment. The receptor source for this set is a human donor with chronic lymphocytic leukemia.

The V and J genes are TRBV5-4 and TRBJ2-1, with D unresolved. The V end lost 0 bases, the J end lost 7 bases, and 11 bases lay between the germline ends. Germline V gene lookup returns CDR1 SGHNT and CDR2 YYREEE (reference sequence). The CDR3 covers 14 residues. The CDR3 loop is CASSLEQTTNEQFF. The CDR3 nucleotides are TGTGCCAGCAGCTTGGAACAGACCACAAATGAGCAGTTCTTC.

As to this clone: The same CDR3 is also encoded by other DNA sequences in this sample. V gene TRBV29-1 combines with J gene TRBJ2-7; the D is unclear. This CDR3 contains 14 residues. Trimming shortened V by 2 bases and J by 2 bases, and 13 bases separated the two germline ends. Germline V lookup: CDR1 SQVTM, CDR2 ANQGSEA. DNA for the CDR3: TGCAGCGTTGAATACTCCGGACCTACCTACGAGCAGTACTTC. Protein product: CSVEYSGPTYEQYF.

The rearrangement uses TRBV21-1 and TRBJ2-7. TRBV21-1 is termed a pseudogene. The CDR3 extends over 13 amino acids. CDR3 nucleotide sequence: TGTGCCAGCAGTTCCGGGACGATCCACGAGCAGTACTTC. Translated: CASSSGTIHEQYF.

The rearrangement uses TRBV5-8 and TRBJ1-1, with a weak D call TRBD1 (6 bases). V was clipped by 0 bases and J by 3 bases, with 12 bases between them. This CDR3 has 15 amino acids. Germline V gives CDR1 SGHTS, CDR2 YDEGEE. The CDR3 here is CASSLEGVSDTEAFF. The CDR3 nucleotides are TGTGCCAGCAGCTTGGAGGGGGTTTCGGACACTGAAGCTTTCTTT. Full variable domain (outside the CDR3, taken from reference TRBV5-8 and TRBJ1-1): EAGVTQSPTHLIKTRGQQATLRCSPISGHTSVYWYQQALGLGLQFLLWYDEGEERNRGNFPPRFSGRQFPNYSSELNVNALELEDSALYLCASSLEGVSDTEAFFGQGTRLTVV.

The chain carries TRBV28 and TRBJ1-5, with D unresolved. This CDR3 comprises 11 residues. Trimming shortened V by 5 bases and J by 3 bases, and 2 bases separated the two germline ends. Germline loops: CDR1 MDHEN, CDR2 SYDVKM. The CDR3 reads CASSLNQPQHF. Here the CDR3 DNA reads TGTGCCAGCAGTCTCAATCAGCCCCAGCATTTT. Drawing the rest from reference TRBV28 and TRBJ1-5, the complete variable domain is DVKVTQSSRYLVKRTGEKVFLECVQDMDHENMFWYRQDPGLGLRLIYFSYDVKMKEKGDIPEGYSVSREKKERFSLILESASTNQTSMYLCASSLNQPQHFGDGTRLSIL.

The V call is TRBV30, the J call TRBJ2-7; TRBD2 agrees at 9 bases. V lost 2 bases to trimming and J lost 6 bases; unmatched junction nucleotides: 5. Germline V gene lookup returns CDR1 GTSNPN and CDR2 SVGIG (reference sequence). CDR3 length: 13 residues. CDR3 nucleotides: TGTGCCTGGAGTTGGGGACTAGCTGGCGAGCAGTACTTC. Its protein is CAWSWGLAGEQYF.

The chain has TRBV18 and TRBJ2-7; TRBD2 aligns across 13 bases. The CDR3 covers 14 residues. The J segment lost 3 bases and the V segment lost 6 bases, leaving 2 bases of the junction unmatched. Germline assignment: CDR1 KGHSH and CDR2 LQKENI. The CDR3 here is CASSRTSGGYEQYF. In nucleotides, the CDR3 is TGTGCCAGCTCCCGGACTAGCGGGGGCTACGAGCAGTACTTC.

This clone was observed once. V gene TRBV5-5 combines with J gene TRBJ1-2; no clear D. V was shortened by 4 bases and J by 3 bases, with 10 bases between the two germline ends. Per the germline V gene, CDR1 is SGHKS and CDR2 is YYEKEE (reference sequence). This CDR3 is built from 13 residues. Here the CDR3 reads CASSLREHYGYTF. The CDR3 DNA is TGTGCCAGCAGCCTTCGAGAGCACTATGGCTACACCTTC.

On this clone: In the same sample, other DNA sequences code for this CDR3. The chain recombines TRBV20-1 with TRBJ2-7; a possible D gene is TRBD2 (5 bases). In germline, CDR1 is DFQATT, CDR2 SNEGSKA (reference sequence). This CDR3 spans 11 amino acids. Trimming pared 5 bases from V and 0 bases from J, leaving 5 bases between. The CDR3 DNA reads as TGCAGTGCTCGGGACTCCTACGAGCAGTACTTC. Its protein is CSARDSYEQYF.

This clone was seen just once. The chain is built from TRBV20-1 and TRBJ2-7; unclear D gene. In germline, CDR1 is DFQATT, CDR2 SNEGSKA (reference sequence). The CDR3 contains 8 residues. The CDR3 DNA reads TGCGCCGCCGGGGAGCAGTACTTC. Translation gives CAAGEQYF.

The genes are TRBV4-1 and TRBJ2-3; D tentatively fits TRBD1 or TRBD2 (6 bases each). Germline V gene lookup returns CDR1 MGHRA and CDR2 YSYEKL. Trimming removed 2 bases from V and 1 base from J, with 13 bases in between. This CDR3 is built from 16 residues. The CDR3 DNA reads as TGCGCCAGCAGCCAAAAGAAGGGGGGAGGCACAGATACGCAGTATTTT. Residues: CASSQKKGGGTDTQYF.

The chain combines TRBV29-1 with TRBJ2-5; D possibly corresponds to TRBD2 (5 bases). CDR1 is SQVTM and CDR2 is ANQGSEA in the germline V gene. This CDR3 has 13 residues. V lost 6 bases, J lost 5 bases, and 16 bases lay in between. CDR3 coding DNA: TGCAGCGTCAGATTAGGGAGTTGGGAGACCCAGTACTTC. Translation gives CSVRLGSWETQYF. Using reference TRBV29-1 and TRBJ2-5 for the parts outside the CDR3, the full variable domain is SAVISQKPSRDICQRGTSLTIQCQVDSQVTMMFWYRQQPGQSLTLIATANQGSEATYESGFVIDKFPISRPNLTFSTLTVSNMSPEDSSIYLCSVRLGSWETQYFGPGTRLLVL.

The chain employs TRBV7-2 and TRBJ1-3, with D unresolved. The CDR3 contains 14 residues. Per the germline V gene, CDR1 is SGHTA and CDR2 is FQGNSA. V was trimmed by 3 bases and J by 3 bases, leaving 9 bases between them. The CDR3 sequence: CASSLGFSGNTIYF. The CDR3, as DNA: TGTGCCAGCAGCTTGGGATTTAGTGGAAACACCATATATTTT. Full variable domain (rest looked up from reference TRBV7-2 and TRBJ1-3): GAGVSQSPSNKVTEKGKDVELRCDPISGHTALYWYRQSLGQGLEFLIYFQGNSAPDKSGLPSDRFSAERTGGSVSTLTIQRTQQEDSAVYLCASSLGFSGNTIYFGEGSWLTVV.

The rearrangement uses TRBV7-9 and TRBJ2-3; 8 nucleotides agree with TRBD1. Losses at the gene ends were 3 bases for V and 9 bases for J; bases not matched to a gene: 2. CDR1 and CDR2 (germline): SEHNR, FQNEAQ (reference sequence). The CDR3 sequence is 12 residues long. The CDR3 region is CASSFDRGTQYF. For the CDR3, the DNA is TGTGCCAGCAGCTTCGACAGGGGAACGCAGTATTTT.

The rearrangement uses TRBV6-1 and TRBJ2-7; 11 bases map to TRBD2. This CDR3 is 18 amino acids long. Trimming cost V 4 bases and J 6 bases; bases outside gene matches: 17. Looked up from germline, CDR1 is MNHNS and CDR2 is SASEGT. CDR3: CASSVARGLAASPTEQYF. The CDR3 DNA follows: TGTGCCAGCAGTGTGGCCAGGGGACTAGCGGCCTCTCCTACCGAGCAGTACTTC.

The chain joins TRBV5-1 to TRBJ1-4; D unresolved. V was pared by 2 bases and J by 7 bases, with 12 bases between. The CDR3 loop spans 14 amino acids. CDR1 is SGHRS, CDR2 YFSETQ, per germline. The CDR3, as DNA: TGCGCCAGCAGCTTCGGGGATTACAGTGAAAAACTGTTTTTT. As protein: CASSFGDYSEKLFF. Complete variable domain (other parts from reference TRBV5-1 and TRBJ1-4): KAGVTQTPRYLIKTRGQQVTLSCSPISGHRSVSWYQQTPGQGLQFLFEYFSETQRNKGNFPGRFSGRQFSNSRSEMNVSTLELGDSALYLCASSFGDYSEKLFFGSGTQLSVL.

The DNA of the CDR3 is TGCGCCAGCAGCTTGTGGGCAGGGGGAGGCTATGGCTACACCTTC. As protein: CASSLWAGGGYGYTF. The chain combines TRBV5-1 with TRBJ1-2; TRBD1 matches at 7 bases. CDR1 is SGHRS and CDR2 is YFSETQ in the germline V gene. J gave up 4 bases and V 1 base, and 7 bases lay outside the gene matches. The CDR3 contains 15 residues. Drawing the rest from reference TRBV5-1 and TRBJ1-2, the complete variable domain is KAGVTQTPRYLIKTRGQQVTLSCSPISGHRSVSWYQQTPGQGLQFLFEYFSETQRNKGNFPGRFSGRQFSNSRSEMNVSTLELGDSALYLCASSLWAGGGYGYTFGSGTRLTVV.

This clone was seen more than once but under ten times. The chain couples TRBV5-1 to TRBJ2-3; the match to TRBD2 covers 12 bases. There are 17 residues in the CDR3. From germline, CDR1 is SGHRS and CDR2 YFSETQ. J lost 6 bases, V lost 1 base, and 9 bases had no gene match. The CDR3 nucleotides read TGCGCCAGCAGCTTGAGGGCTAGCGGGGGGGCAGCGGATACGCAGTATTTT. Translating gives CASSLRASGGAADTQYF.

The chain employs TRBV20-1 and TRBJ1-1; D unclear. V shed 3 bases and J shed 11 bases, with 7 bases lying between them. Looked up from germline, CDR1 is DFQATT and CDR2 is SNEGSKA (reference sequence). The CDR3 runs 9 residues. CDR3 region: CSASFIAFF. CDR3 coding DNA: TGCAGTGCTAGCTTTATCGCTTTCTTT.

This rearrangement joins TRBV5-1 to TRBJ1-1, with TRBD1 matching over 9 bases. The CDR3 sequence is 15 residues long. Germline-derived CDR1 and CDR2 are SGHRS and YFSETQ. V trimming: 0 bases; J trimming: 4 bases; junction bases outside the gene matches: 4. For the CDR3, the DNA is TGCGCCAGCAGCTTGGGGACAGGGGAGGGCACTGAAGCTTTCTTT. Amino acids: CASSLGTGEGTEAFF.

This chain joins TRBV5-8 and TRBJ2-7; 7 bases are a match to TRBD1. The germline V gene encodes CDR1 SGHTS and CDR2 YDEGEE. This CDR3 is 16 amino acids long. Trimming took 2 bases from V and 4 from J; bases not matched to a gene: 12. CDR3 region: CASSFGTVRRFYEQYF. Written as DNA, the CDR3 is TGTGCCAGCAGCTTCGGGACAGTAAGGCGATTTTACGAGCAGTACTTC.

The chain links TRBV18 to TRBJ2-5; TRBD1 might be the D (6 bases). The V gene lost 3 bases and the J gene lost 7 bases, with 12 bases spanning the gap. The CDR3 contains 13 residues. Germline V gives CDR1 KGHSH, CDR2 LQKENI. Written as DNA, the CDR3 is TGTGCCAGCTCACCTACCCCGACAGGGACCCAGTACTTC. Protein sequence: CASSPTPTGTQYF. Complete variable domain (other parts from reference TRBV18 and TRBJ2-5): NAGVMQNPRHLVRRRGQEARLRCSPMKGHSHVYWYRQLPEEGLKFMVYLQKENIIDESGMPKERFSAEFPKEGPSILRIQQVVRGDSAAYFCASSPTPTGTQYFGPGTRLLVL.

This chain's CDR3 is CASSQDSSDDTQYF. The CDR3 coding sequence is TGCGCCAGCAGCCAAGATAGTTCGGATGATACGCAGTATTTT. The chain combines TRBV4-3 with TRBJ2-3, with D hard to call. CDR3 length: 14 residues. V was trimmed by 0 bases and J by 6 bases, leaving 10 bases between them. Germline V gene lookup returns CDR1 LGHNA and CDR2 YSLEER.

V gene TRBV6-5 combines with J gene TRBJ2-7; 10 bases line up with TRBD2. CDR3 size: 15 residues. V lost 7 bases, J lost 1 base, and 7 bases stayed unmatched. Per the germline V gene, CDR1 is MNHEY and CDR2 is SVGAGI. The CDR3 loop reads CASIYRTSGSYEQYF. The DNA for the CDR3 is TGTGCCAGCATCTATAGGACTAGCGGTTCCTACGAGCAGTACTTC.

CDR3 sequence: CASTGRRNQPQHF. In nucleotides, the CDR3 is TGTGCCAGCACCGGACGGCGCAATCAGCCCCAGCATTTT. The chain has TRBV28 and TRBJ1-5; D gene uncertain. V was clipped by 7 bases and J by 2 bases, with 9 bases between them. CDR3 length equals 13 residues. Germline CDR1 MDHEN, CDR2 SYDVKM.

The chain couples TRBV7-3 to TRBJ2-1; D unclear. Trimming took off 1 base at V and 9 bases at J, with 4 bases between the two ends. This CDR3 has 11 residues. CDR1 SGHTA and CDR2 FQGTGA come from the germline V gene. The CDR3 DNA is TGTGCCAGCAGCTTAAACGGTGAGCAGTTCTTC. This sequence encodes CASSLNGEQFF.

This chain uses TRBV18 with TRBJ2-5; D ambiguous. V lost 4 bases, J lost 4 bases, and 10 bases lay in between. The CDR3 extends over 13 amino acids. The germline gives CDR1 KGHSH, CDR2 LQKENI. The CDR3 spells CASSQRLGETQYF. The CDR3 nucleotides read TGTGCCAGCTCACAACGACTGGGAGAGACCCAGTACTTC.